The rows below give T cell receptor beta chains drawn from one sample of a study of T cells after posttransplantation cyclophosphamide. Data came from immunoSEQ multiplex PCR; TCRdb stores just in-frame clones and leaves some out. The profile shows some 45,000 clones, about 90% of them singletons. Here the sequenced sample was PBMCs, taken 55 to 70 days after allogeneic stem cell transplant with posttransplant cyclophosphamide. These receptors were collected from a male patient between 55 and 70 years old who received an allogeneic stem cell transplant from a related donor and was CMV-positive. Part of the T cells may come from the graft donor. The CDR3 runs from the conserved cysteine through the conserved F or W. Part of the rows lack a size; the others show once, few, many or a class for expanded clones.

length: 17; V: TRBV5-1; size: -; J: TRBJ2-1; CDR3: CASSTRHPLSSYNEQFF
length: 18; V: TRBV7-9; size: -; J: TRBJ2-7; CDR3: CASSLVQFSGQPIYEQYF
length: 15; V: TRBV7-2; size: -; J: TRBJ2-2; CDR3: CASSLEQGSTGELFF
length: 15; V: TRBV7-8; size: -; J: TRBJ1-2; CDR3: CASSLVETVFYGYTF
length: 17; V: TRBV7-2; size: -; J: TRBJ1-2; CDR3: CASSSMPGHGIPYGYTF
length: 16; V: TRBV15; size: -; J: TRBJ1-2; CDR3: CATSRDKAGTGGGYTF
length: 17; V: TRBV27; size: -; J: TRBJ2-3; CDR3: CASSLFRPGVSTDTQYF
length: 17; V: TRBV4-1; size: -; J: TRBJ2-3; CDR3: CASSQSGTGGVLGTQYF
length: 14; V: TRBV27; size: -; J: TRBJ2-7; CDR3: CASSFYGLDNEQYF
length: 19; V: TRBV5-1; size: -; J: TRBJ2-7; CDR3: CASSSPATGPTQLRYEQYF
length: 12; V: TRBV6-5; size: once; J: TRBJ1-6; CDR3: CASSYVDSPLHF
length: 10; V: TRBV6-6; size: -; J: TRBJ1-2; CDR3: CASSSYGYTF
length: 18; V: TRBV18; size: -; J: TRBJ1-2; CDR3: CASSPLQPTGPLVYGYTF
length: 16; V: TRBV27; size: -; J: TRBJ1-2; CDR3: CASSPHVTGDIYGYTF
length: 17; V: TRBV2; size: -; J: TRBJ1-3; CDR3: CASSRSFLPGDLEAIYF
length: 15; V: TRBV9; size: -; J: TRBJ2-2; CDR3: CASSVGQSFTGELFF
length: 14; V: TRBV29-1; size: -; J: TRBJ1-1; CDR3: CSVAYDMGYTEAFF
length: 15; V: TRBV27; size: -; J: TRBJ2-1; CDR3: CASSRGGSGGNEQFF
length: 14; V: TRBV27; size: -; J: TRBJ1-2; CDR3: CASSLSGGLYGYTF
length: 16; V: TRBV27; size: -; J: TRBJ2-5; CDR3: CASSKTSSWAGETQYF
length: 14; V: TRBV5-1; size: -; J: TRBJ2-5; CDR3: CASSLDEPGETQYF
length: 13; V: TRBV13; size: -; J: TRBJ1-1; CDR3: CASARQKNTEAFF
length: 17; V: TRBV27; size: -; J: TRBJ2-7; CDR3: CASSLSWRGGSSYEQYF
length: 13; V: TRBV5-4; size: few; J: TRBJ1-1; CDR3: CASSFGKNTEAFF
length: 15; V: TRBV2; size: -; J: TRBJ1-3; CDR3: CASSVQNNPGNTIYF
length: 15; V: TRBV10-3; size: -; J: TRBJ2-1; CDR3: CAISPRGDTDNEQFF
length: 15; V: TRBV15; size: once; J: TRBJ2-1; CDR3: CATSRSGVSYNEQFF
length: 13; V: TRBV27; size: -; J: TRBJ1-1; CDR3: CASKTGMNTEAFF
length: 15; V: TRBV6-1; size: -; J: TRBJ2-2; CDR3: CASSGLAGNTGELFF
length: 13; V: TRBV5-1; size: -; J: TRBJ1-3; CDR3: CASSLEGRNTIYF